Listed below are T cell receptor beta chains from one sample, sequenced in a study of T-cell memory formation after mild COVID-19. MiXCR, run by TCRdb on the 5' RACE reads, gives a single entry per CDR3 protein. The sample consists of approximately 180,000 distinct CDR3 sequences, approximately 16% of them appearing once. Specimen: PBMCs or a T cell subset sorted from them (not recorded which). The receptors originated from an adult woman who had mild COVID-19 (a few samples of this study predate the infection). Cell type and time point are not known. Both conserved end residues are part of each CDR3. D genes are given only for firm matches. Some rows mark clone size as missing; the rest say once, few, many or name a class of expanded clone.

>.|TRBD1|TRBJ1-5|TRBV7-9
CASSPGTGQPQHF
TGTGCCAGCAGCCCGGGGACAGGTCAGCCCCAGCATTTT
>.|.|TRBJ2-5|TRBV7-6
CASSLGREQETQYF
TGTGCCAGCAGCTTGGGCAGGGAACAAGAGACCCAGTACTTC
>.|.|TRBJ1-5|TRBV9
CASSVAGEGQPQHF
TGTGCCAGCAGCGTAGCTGGGGAGGGCCAGCCCCAGCATTTT
>few|.|TRBJ2-3|TRBV9
CASSVGGEPRYTQYF
TGTGCCAGCAGCGTAGGGGGGGAACCAAGGTATACGCAGTATTTT
>.|TRBD1|TRBJ1-2|TRBV4-3
CASSLLDGTGGYGYTF
TGCGCCAGCAGCCTCCTTGATGGGACAGGGGGCTATGGCTACACCTTC
>few|.|TRBJ2-1|TRBV29-1
CSVERDEEQFF
TGCAGCGTTGAGAGGGATGAAGAGCAGTTCTTC
>few|TRBD2|TRBJ2-3|TRBV7-2
CASSSPGLAGVADTQYF
TGTGCCAGCAGCTCCCCGGGACTAGCGGGAGTTGCAGATACGCAGTATTTT
>.|.|TRBJ1-2|TRBV5-5
CASSLQGSNYGYTF
TGTGCCAGCAGCTTGCAGGGATCAAACTATGGCTACACCTTC
>.|TRBD2|TRBJ2-7|TRBV12-3/TRBV12-4
CASSPLGTSGGYEQYF
TGTGCCAGCAGCCCGCTCGGGACTAGCGGAGGGTACGAGCAGTACTTC
>.|.|TRBJ1-1|TRBV7-2
CASSLGGAKSGHF
TGTGCCAGCAGCCTCGGGGGAGCTAAGAGCGGGCACTTT
>.|.|TRBJ2-1|TRBV20-1
CSARLYSVADEQFF
TGCAGTGCTAGGCTTTACAGTGTGGCGGATGAGCAGTTCTTC
>.|.|TRBJ2-5|TRBV15
CATSRDLGAAGAETQYF
TGTGCCACCAGCAGAGATTTGGGGGCCGCAGGGGCAGAGACCCAGTACTTC
>.|.|TRBJ2-1|TRBV9
CASSVGSASYNEQFF
TGTGCCAGCAGCGTGGGGTCCGCATCCTACAATGAGCAGTTCTTC
>.|TRBD1|TRBJ2-1|TRBV7-2
CASSRQGANEQFF
TGTGCCAGCAGTCGGCAGGGGGCGAATGAGCAGTTCTTC
>.|.|TRBJ1-5|TRBV12-5
CASGLDWGPQHF
TGTGCTAGTGGTTTGGACTGGGGGCCCCAGCATTTT
>.|.|TRBJ1-2|TRBV7-3
CASSSGNDGYTF
TGTGCCAGCAGCTCAGGGAACGATGGCTACACCTTC
>few|.|TRBJ2-7|TRBV12-3/TRBV12-4
CASSPSGTEQYF
TGTGCCAGCAGTCCCTCGGGGACCGAGCAGTACTTC
>.|.|TRBJ1-1|TRBV5-5
CASSLPPVSEAFF
TGTGCCAGCAGCTTGCCGCCCGTGTCTGAAGCTTTCTTT
>few|.|TRBJ2-1|TRBV6-5
CASSPLLSSYNEQFF
TGTGCCAGCAGTCCACTTCTGAGCTCCTACAATGAGCAGTTCTTC
>few|.|TRBJ2-5|TRBV7-8
CASSFEDPGETQYF
TGTGCCAGCAGCTTCGAGGACCCCGGGGAGACCCAGTACTTC
>.|.|TRBJ2-7|TRBV11-3
CASSRYNSYEQYF
TGTGCCAGCAGCCGATACAACAGCTACGAGCAGTACTTC
>.|.|TRBJ2-7|TRBV5-1
CASSLATGEYEQYF
TGCGCCAGCAGCTTGGCCACGGGCGAGTACGAGCAGTACTTC
>few|.|TRBJ1-5|TRBV5-1
CASSADSNQPQHF
TGCGCCAGCAGCGCCGACAGTAATCAGCCCCAGCATTTT
>few|.|TRBJ2-7|TRBV5-1
CASSLNGYEQYF
TGCGCCAGCAGCTTGAACGGGTACGAGCAGTACTTC
>few|.|TRBJ2-1|TRBV5-1
CASSSVSIQANEQFF
TGCGCCAGCAGCTCGGTTTCCATACAGGCGAATGAGCAGTTCTTC
>few|.|TRBJ2-3|TRBV7-3
CASSPNDMLPGVF
TGTGCCAGCAGCCCCAATGACATGCTCCCCGGGGTTTTT
>.|TRBD2|TRBJ2-2|TRBV5-8
CASSPGTSGRGTGELFF
TGTGCCAGCAGCCCCGGGACTAGCGGGAGAGGGACCGGGGAGCTGTTTTTT
>.|TRBD1|TRBJ1-2|TRBV15
CATSRDPRQGEYYGYTF
TGTGCCACCAGCAGAGACCCTCGACAGGGGGAGTACTATGGCTACACCTTC
>many|.|TRBJ2-7|TRBV27
CASTGASASYEQYF
TGTGCCAGCACTGGGGCTAGCGCATCCTACGAGCAGTACTTC
>.|.|TRBJ1-1|TRBV24-1
CATSVEGNTEAFF
TGTGCCACCAGTGTTGAAGGGAACACTGAAGCTTTCTTT
>.|TRBD1|TRBJ2-7|TRBV6-1
CASSMGQGAYEQYF
TGTGCCAGCAGTATGGGCCAGGGGGCTTACGAGCAGTACTTC
>few|TRBD1|TRBJ1-1|TRBV11-3
CASSFRTGRNTEAFF
TGTGCCAGCAGCTTCCGGACAGGACGGAACACTGAAGCTTTCTTT
>few|TRBD1|TRBJ2-7|TRBV5-1
CASSAGTGISYEQYF
TGCGCCAGCAGCGCTGGGACAGGGATCTCCTACGAGCAGTACTTC
>.|.|TRBJ1-2|TRBV2
CASIRLGEYGYTF
TGTGCCAGCATCCGTTTAGGGGAATATGGCTACACCTTC
>.|.|TRBJ1-2|TRBV24-1
CATSDSGGTNYGYTF
TGTGCCACCAGTGATTCCGGGGGGACTAACTATGGCTACACCTTC
>many|TRBD2|TRBJ2-5|TRBV20-1
CSAYEREGPLETQYF
TGCAGTGCGTACGAGCGGGAGGGCCCGTTAGAGACCCAGTACTTC
>few|.|TRBJ1-1|TRBV3-1
CASSQAPGDTEAFF
TGTGCCAGCAGCCAAGCTCCGGGGGACACTGAAGCTTTCTTT
>once|TRBD1|TRBJ2-5|TRBV9
CASSVATQGRGQETQYF
TGTGCCAGCAGCGTAGCTACCCAGGGCAGGGGGCAAGAGACCCAGTACTTC
>few|TRBD2|TRBJ2-2|TRBV12-3/TRBV12-4
CASSLLGLAGAGELFF
TGTGCCAGCAGTCTCCTCGGACTAGCTGGGGCCGGGGAGCTGTTTTTT
>few|.|TRBJ2-1|TRBV6-5
CASSPGFYGLPNEQFF
TGTGCCAGCAGTCCAGGCTTCTATGGCCTCCCCAATGAGCAGTTCTTC
>.|TRBD1|TRBJ2-1|TRBV24-1
CATLGDSPYNEQFF
TGTGCCACTCTGGGGGACAGCCCCTACAATGAGCAGTTCTTC
>.|.|TRBJ1-5|TRBV6-1
CASSEGGPYFNQPQHF
TGTGCCAGCAGTGAGGGGGGACCATACTTCAATCAGCCCCAGCATTTT
>.|.|TRBJ2-7|TRBV11-3
CASSFGVRPTYEQYF
TGTGCCAGCAGCTTTGGAGTTAGGCCCACCTACGAGCAGTACTTC
>many|.|TRBJ2-5|TRBV7-2
CASSLGQGGSQETQYF
TGTGCCAGCAGCTTAGGGCAGGGGGGGTCCCAAGAGACCCAGTACTTC
>.|.|TRBJ2-1|TRBV7-9
CASSLNVYNEQFF
TGTGCCAGCAGCTTAAACGTGTACAATGAGCAGTTCTTC
>.|TRBD2|TRBJ2-7|TRBV12-3/TRBV12-4
CASTPPGASGTKQYF
TGTGCCAGCACCCCACCGGGGGCTAGCGGGACTAAGCAGTACTTC
>.|TRBD1|TRBJ2-7|TRBV5-5
CASSRAGQGAYEQYF
TGTGCCAGCAGCCGGGCGGGACAGGGGGCCTACGAGCAGTACTTC
>few|.|TRBJ1-1|TRBV29-1
CSVRNLGGLHTEAFF
TGCAGCGTTCGAAACCTCGGGGGCCTGCACACTGAAGCTTTCTTT
>.|.|TRBJ1-4|TRBV6-4
CASSDGEYTEKLFF
TGTGCCAGCAGTGACGGGGAGTACACTGAAAAACTGTTTTTT
>.|.|TRBJ1-1|TRBV12-3/TRBV12-4
CASSRQYTEAFF
TGTGCCAGCAGCCGACAGTATACTGAAGCTTTCTTT
>few|.|TRBJ2-2|TRBV29-1
CSVARNPNTGELFF
TGCAGCGTTGCCAGAAACCCGAACACCGGGGAGCTGTTTTTT
>.|.|TRBJ1-1|TRBV5-1
CASRDGGRMNTEAFF
TGCGCCAGCAGAGACGGGGGGCGGATGAACACTGAAGCTTTCTTT
>few|.|TRBJ1-2|TRBV20-1
CSALDGWDYGYTF
TGCAGTGCTCTGGACGGGTGGGACTATGGCTACACCTTC
>few|.|TRBJ2-2|TRBV18
CASSPFSRGGDTGELFF
TGTGCCAGCTCACCATTTAGCAGGGGTGGTGACACCGGGGAGCTGTTTTTT
>few|.|TRBJ2-5|TRBV6-5
CASSYSWGETQYF
TGTGCCAGCAGTTACTCGTGGGGAGAGACCCAGTACTTC
>many|TRBD1|TRBJ2-1|TRBV7-9
CASSTGTGAYNEQFF
TGTGCCAGCAGCACCGGGACAGGCGCGTACAATGAGCAGTTCTTC
>.|TRBD1|TRBJ2-1|TRBV4-2
CASSRSDRDNEQFF
TGTGCCAGCAGCCGGTCGGACAGGGACAATGAGCAGTTCTTC
>many|.|TRBJ2-7|TRBV12-3/TRBV12-4
CASSLVVSSYEQYF
TGTGCCAGCAGTTTAGTCGTCAGCTCCTACGAGCAGTACTTC